The T cell receptor (beta chain) under discussion was sequenced for a study of shared clonotypes between healthy human individuals. Adult Caucasians living in Nashville, Tennessee made up all of the donors. Trimming removed 6 bases from V and 3 bases from J; junction bases left unmatched: 9. The length of the CDR3 is 17 residues. Germline lookup yields CDR1 SGHAT and CDR2 FQNNGV. Profiling relied on immunoSEQ multiplex PCR, and the TCRdb table lists in-frame clones only, not all of them. The sample has 2.3 million or so clones; more than 85% are singletons. The sample consisted of naive CD4+ T cells from PBMCs. The subset is: CD45RA+ positively selected. The source is a young man in good health. Some clones in this sample may be carry-over from other donors' samples. The chain is built from TRBV11-2 and TRBJ2-2, with 11 bases matching TRBD2. The CDR3 loop is CASRDTSGSRYTGELFF. CDR3 sequence (DNA): TGTGCCAGCAGAGATACTAGCGGGAGTAGGTACACCGGGGAGCTGTTTTTT.